What follows are 29 T cell receptor beta chains derived from one specimen sequenced in a study of blood T cell repertoires in COVID-19. Data came from immunoSEQ multiplex PCR; TCRdb stores just in-frame clones and leaves some out. Of tens of thousands of clones in the sample, roughly 80% were seen once. The specimen was peripheral blood. All receptors derive from a man aged 50 to 60 with COVID-19, enrolled during active disease.

The genes are TRBV9 and TRBJ1-3, with no clear D. The V gene lost 4 bases and the J gene lost 1 base, with 6 bases spanning the gap. From germline, CDR1 is SGDLS and CDR2 YYNGEE. This CDR3 comprises 13 residues. The CDR3 DNA sequence: TGTGCCAGCAGCTCGGGGTCTGGAAACACCATATATTTT. Translated, it gives CASSSGSGNTIYF.

There are a few counts of this clone. The chain joins TRBV6-5 to TRBJ1-3; TRBD1 agrees at 7 bases. CDR3 length equals 15 residues. The germline V gene has CDR1 MNHEY and CDR2 SVGAGI. Unmatched junction bases numbered 8, after V lost 5 bases and J lost 4 bases. DNA of the CDR3: TGTGCCAGCAGTACCGACAGGGCGTCGGGAAACACCATATATTTT. Amino acid sequence: CASSTDRASGNTIYF.

This chain joins TRBV18 and TRBJ2-2; 7 nucleotides align to TRBD1. V shed 4 bases and J 0 bases; nucleotides not matched to a gene: 11. Looked up from germline, CDR1 is KGHSH and CDR2 is LQKENI. This CDR3 spans 18 amino acids. The chain's CDR3 is CASSLSGQRYPNTGELFF. In nucleotides, the CDR3 is TGTGCCAGCTCACTCTCGGGACAGCGATACCCGAACACCGGGGAGCTGTTTTTT.

V is TRBV3-1 (or the pseudogene TRBV3-2) and J is TRBJ2-7; D possibly corresponds to TRBD1 (5 bases). The V and J ends lost 0 bases and 2 bases respectively, with 11 bases between them. This CDR3 contains 15 residues. Germline V gene lookup returns CDR1 LGHDT and CDR2 YNNKEL (reference sequence). The CDR3 region is CASSQDQGTTYEQYF. Here the CDR3 DNA reads TGTGCCAGCAGCCAAGATCAGGGCACCACCTACGAGCAGTACTTC.

The V call is TRBV18, the J call TRBJ2-5, with D tentatively TRBD1 (5 bases). Germline CDR1 KGHSH, CDR2 LQKENI. The CDR3 totals 13 residues. The V end was cut by 3 bases, the J end by 5 bases, with 10 bases between. The CDR3 protein is CASSPGLRETQYF. The CDR3 DNA reads as TGTGCCAGCTCACCGGGGCTACGGGAGACCCAGTACTTC.

This sequence joins TRBV10-1 and TRBJ1-1, with D possibly being TRBD1 (6 bases). V gave up 0 bases and J gave up 1 base, with 15 bases separating them. Germline CDR1 reads WNHNN; CDR2 reads SYGVQD (reference sequence). The CDR3 is made up of 17 amino acids. The CDR3 is CASSESPLQGGNTEAFF. As DNA, the CDR3 is TGCGCCAGCAGTGAGTCCCCCTTACAGGGCGGGAACACTGAAGCTTTCTTT.

The genes are TRBV3-1 (or the pseudogene TRBV3-2) and TRBJ1-2, with 7 positions matching TRBD1. This CDR3 is 14 amino acids long. CDR1 LGHDT and CDR2 YNNKEL come from the germline V gene (reference sequence). V lost 4 bases, J lost 7 bases, and 9 bases stayed unmatched. DNA for the CDR3: TGTGCCAGCAGCCTAAGACAGGGTTGGGGTGGCTACACCTTC. This translates into CASSLRQGWGGYTF.

The chain links TRBV12-3 or TRBV12-4 to TRBJ2-7; possible D gene TRBD1, 6 bases. The CDR3 totals 13 residues. The V end lost 6 bases, the J end lost 3 bases, and 12 bases lay between the germline ends. This CDR3 is CASSKTGSYEQYF. CDR3 bases: TGTGCCAGCAGCAAAACAGGGAGCTACGAGCAGTACTTC.

The chain recombines TRBV18 with TRBJ1-3; TRBD1 is a possible D gene (5 bases). Per the germline V gene, CDR1 is KGHSH and CDR2 is LQKENI. V gave up 2 bases and J gave up 3 bases, with 11 bases separating them. This CDR3 spans 15 amino acids. The CDR3 protein is CASSPVAGYGNTIYF. For the CDR3, the DNA is TGTGCCAGCTCACCAGTGGCAGGGTATGGAAACACCATATATTTT.

The chain is built from TRBV12-3 or TRBV12-4 and TRBJ1-2; no definite D call. CDR3 length: 12 amino acids. Trimming took 3 bases from V and 3 from J, leaving 5 bases between them. The DNA of the CDR3 is TGTGCCAGCAGTTTTATTGACTATGGCTACACCTTC. Translation gives CASSFIDYGYTF.

This clone was counted between two and nine times. V usage is TRBV6-5 and J usage is TRBJ2-5, with 9 bases lining up with TRBD1. The germline CDR1 and CDR2 sequences are MNHEY and SVGAGI. The CDR3 spans 14 residues. Losses at the gene ends were 5 bases for V and 2 bases for J; bases not matched to a gene: 3. CDR3 coding DNA: TGTGCCAGCAGTATGACAGGGGGTCAAGAGACCCAGTACTTC. This sequence encodes CASSMTGGQETQYF.

This clone has a single count. The gene calls are TRBV29-1 and TRBJ1-4, with D maybe TRBD1 (6 bases). V lost 5 bases, J lost 5 bases, and 12 bases lay in between. CDR3 length: 13 residues. CDR1 is SQVTM, CDR2 ANQGSEA, per germline. The CDR3 region has the DNA TGCAGCGTTTTTCAGGGGACGAATGAAAAACTGTTTTTT. This sequence encodes CSVFQGTNEKLFF. Supplemented by reference TRBV29-1 and TRBJ1-4, the full variable domain reads SAVISQKPSRDICQRGTSLTIQCQVDSQVTMMFWYRQQPGQSLTLIATANQGSEATYESGFVIDKFPISRPNLTFSTLTVSNMSPEDSSIYLCSVFQGTNEKLFFGSGTQLSVL.

The V call is TRBV24-1, the J call TRBJ2-1; 7 positions agree with TRBD1. Per the germline V gene, CDR1 is KGHDR and CDR2 is SFDVKD. Trimming at V came to 4 bases and at J to 2 bases, leaving 4 bases not matched to a gene. The CDR3 totals 15 residues. This CDR3 reads CATSETGRAYNEQFF. Written as DNA, the CDR3 is TGTGCCACCAGTGAGACAGGGAGAGCCTACAATGAGCAGTTCTTC.

The rearrangement links TRBV19 to TRBJ2-7; TRBD1 is a possible D gene (5 bases). Trimming removed 3 bases at V and 10 bases at J, with 19 bases between. The CDR3 has 14 amino acids. Germline CDR1 and CDR2: LNHDA and SQIVND (reference sequence). The CDR3 loop reads CASSMDGQSPTQYF. In DNA form, the CDR3 reads TGTGCCAGTAGTATGGACGGACAATCCCCCACTCAGTACTTC.

The chain employs TRBV19 and TRBJ2-5; a possible D gene is TRBD1 (7 bases). Trimming pared 7 bases from V and 5 bases from J, leaving 11 bases between. This CDR3 has 12 amino acids. Germline V gene sequence: CDR1 LNHDA, CDR2 SQIVND (reference sequence). The CDR3 sequence: CASTAGGETQYF. The CDR3 DNA sequence: TGTGCCAGTACCGCAGGGGGGGAGACCCAGTACTTC.

V usage is TRBV5-1 and J usage is TRBJ2-5, with 8 bases fitting TRBD1. The CDR3 sequence is 15 residues long. V gave up 2 bases and J gave up 2 bases; unmatched junction bases: 5. The germline V gene has CDR1 SGHRS and CDR2 YFSETQ. The CDR3 loop reads CASSFDRGGQETQYF. Written as DNA, the CDR3 is TGCGCCAGCAGCTTTGACAGGGGTGGGCAAGAGACCCAGTACTTC.

The V gene is TRBV27, the J gene TRBJ1-2; 11 bases are shared with TRBD1. The CDR3 is 15 residues long. Germline V gene data show CDR1 as MNHEY and CDR2 as SMNVEV (reference sequence). Losses at the gene ends were 6 bases for V and 2 bases for J; bases not matched to a gene: 5. The CDR3 bases are TGTGCCAGCAGCTCTCGGGACAGGGGGAACTATGGCTACACCTTC. Its protein product is CASSSRDRGNYGYTF.

The chain links TRBV3-1 (or the pseudogene TRBV3-2) to TRBJ2-1; maybe TRBD1 (5 bases). This CDR3 region has 18 residues. Germline V gene sequence: CDR1 LGHDT, CDR2 YNNKEL (reference sequence). Trimming removed 5 bases from V and 0 bases from J, with 20 bases in between. The CDR3 DNA reads as TGTGCCAGCAGCAAAGCTGGAAGGGGCGCAGGCTCCTACAATGAGCAGTTCTTC. Amino acid sequence: CASSKAGRGAGSYNEQFF.

The CDR3 spells CASSLGGQGREQYF. CDR3 nucleotide sequence: TGTGCCAGCAGTTTAGGAGGACAGGGGAGGGAGCAGTACTTC. The chain employs TRBV28 and TRBJ2-7; 9 positions agree with TRBD1. The germline V gene encodes CDR1 MDHEN and CDR2 SYDVKM. V was clipped by 2 bases and J by 7 bases; unmatched bases: 6. There are 14 residues in the CDR3.

This clone was found a few times. V gene TRBV30 combines with J gene TRBJ1-2, with D possibly matching TRBD1 (5 bases). Trimming pared 2 bases from V and 2 bases from J, leaving 9 bases between. The CDR3 loop spans 13 amino acids. Germline V gives CDR1 GTSNPN, CDR2 SVGIG (reference sequence). The CDR3 DNA reads as TGTGCCTGGAGTCAGGGAAGAAACTATGGCTACACCTTC. This gives the protein CAWSQGRNYGYTF. The full variable domain, completed using reference TRBV30 and TRBJ1-2, is SQTIHQWPATLVQPVGSPLSLECTVEGTSNPNLYWYRQAAGRGLQLLFYSVGIGQISSEVPQNLSASRPQDRQFILSSKKLLLSDSGFYLCAWSQGRNYGYTFGSGTRLTVV.

The chain recombines TRBV12-3 or TRBV12-4 with TRBJ1-5, with D perhaps matching TRBD1 (5 bases). Trimming stripped 5 bases from V and 6 bases from J, with 11 bases between. This CDR3 is built from 13 residues. CDR3 residues: CASSRTGGQPQHF. The DNA of the CDR3 is TGTGCCAGCAGTCGGACGGGGGGTCAGCCCCAGCATTTT.

The chain uses TRBV5-1 and TRBJ1-4; tentative D call: TRBD1 (6 bases). This CDR3 is built from 15 residues. Germline lookup yields CDR1 SGHRS and CDR2 YFSETQ. Trimming stripped 4 bases from V and 3 bases from J, with 13 bases between. In DNA, the CDR3 is TGCGCCAGCAGCCCTGCAGGGGTATCTAATGAAAAACTGTTTTTT. Translation: CASSPAGVSNEKLFF. The full variable domain, completed using reference TRBV5-1 and TRBJ1-4, is KAGVTQTPRYLIKTRGQQVTLSCSPISGHRSVSWYQQTPGQGLQFLFEYFSETQRNKGNFPGRFSGRQFSNSRSEMNVSTLELGDSALYLCASSPAGVSNEKLFFGSGTQLSVL.

V usage is TRBV7-2 and J usage is TRBJ2-1, with a weak D call TRBD2 (5 bases). This CDR3 is built from 14 residues. Germline CDR1 reads SGHTA; CDR2 reads FQGNSA. Trimming cost V 5 bases and J 8 bases, with 16 bases left between them. The CDR3 protein is CASSPPPGSDEQFF. The CDR3 nucleotides read TGTGCCAGCAGCCCCCCCCCGGGGAGCGATGAGCAGTTCTTC.

The chain uses TRBV5-1 and TRBJ2-5, with 10 bases that match TRBD1. J gave up 4 bases and V 9 bases, and 9 bases lay outside the gene matches. Germline V gives CDR1 SGHRS, CDR2 YFSETQ. CDR3 length equals 14 residues. CDR3 protein: CATSGQGTIETQYF. The CDR3 nucleotides are TGCGCCACCTCGGGACAGGGGACTATAGAGACCCAGTACTTC.

The chain recombines TRBV2 with TRBJ1-2; D is perhaps TRBD1 (6 bases). Trimming took off 6 bases at V and 3 bases at J, with 11 bases between the two ends. CDR1 is SNHLY, CDR2 FYNNEI, per germline. There are 13 residues in the CDR3. The CDR3 DNA is TGTGCCAGCAGCCAGGACAGAGACTATGGCTACACCTTC. This gives the protein CASSQDRDYGYTF. Together with reference TRBV2 and TRBJ1-2, the CDR3 gives the full variable domain: EPEVTQTPSHQVTQMGQEVILRCVPISNHLYFYWYRQILGQKVEFLVSFYNNEISEKSEIFDDQFSVERPDGSNFTLKIRSTKLEDSAMYFCASSQDRDYGYTFGSGTRLTVV.

This clone was seen just once. The genes are TRBV5-5 and TRBJ2-2, with 11 bases matching TRBD2. Germline CDR1 and CDR2: SGHKS and YYEKEE (reference sequence). The length of the CDR3 is 18 residues. V was clipped by 2 bases and J by 0 bases; unmatched bases: 6. CDR3 region: CASSFRLAGGPNTGELFF. The CDR3 DNA reads TGTGCCAGCAGCTTCAGGCTAGCGGGGGGCCCGAACACCGGGGAGCTGTTTTTT.

This chain joins TRBV19 and TRBJ1-5, with 9 bases fitting TRBD1. The V gene end was trimmed by 4 bases and the J gene end by 1 base; junction bases not matched to a gene: 8. There are 17 residues in the CDR3. CDR1 is LNHDA, CDR2 SQIVND, per germline (reference sequence). The CDR3 loop reads CASSTIQGAASNQPQHF. CDR3 in DNA: TGTGCCAGTAGTACGATACAGGGGGCTGCGAGCAATCAGCCCCAGCATTTT.

The chain joins TRBV9 to TRBJ2-7; 7 bases are shared with TRBD1. V shed 3 bases, J shed 2 bases, and the junction held 5 bases outside the gene matches. The CDR3 is made up of 14 amino acids. Germline V gene sequence: CDR1 SGDLS, CDR2 YYNGEE. CDR3 loop: CASSAPDRAYEQYF. CDR3 nucleotide sequence: TGTGCCAGCAGCGCACCCGACAGGGCCTACGAGCAGTACTTC. The full variable domain, rest sourced from reference TRBV9 and TRBJ2-7, is DSGVTQTPKHLITATGQRVTLRCSPRSGDLSVYWYQQSLDQGLQFLIQYYNGEERAKGNILERFSAQQFPDLHSELNLSSLELGDSALYFCASSAPDRAYEQYFGPGTRLTVT.

This rearrangement joins TRBV4-2 to TRBJ2-1; TRBD2 aligns across 8 bases. Germline V gives CDR1 LGHNA, CDR2 YNFKEQ. This CDR3 has 16 amino acids. Losses at the gene ends were 8 bases for V and 1 base for J; bases not matched to a gene: 10. The CDR3 spells CASLPGGTWSYNEQFF. For the CDR3, the DNA is TGTGCCAGCCTCCCGGGGGGGACCTGGTCCTACAATGAGCAGTTCTTC.